These 7 T cell receptor beta chains came from one sample sequenced in a study of cytomegalovirus exposure and HLA in healthy donors. The study ran its PCR with 60 Vbeta and 13 Jbeta primers. Clones were read by immunoSEQ multiplex PCR, and TCRdb kept only the in-frame ones, dropping some. The repertoire holds approximately 74,000 clones, about three quarters seen once, with around 9.7% in the top ten. Sequenced: PBMCs. These TCRs come from a man aged 40-50 years in good health and CMV-seronegative.

The rearrangement uses TRBV19 and TRBJ1-1; D is possibly TRBD1 (5 bases). From germline, CDR1 is LNHDA and CDR2 SQIVND (reference sequence). V lost 7 bases and J lost 3, with 15 bases in between. The CDR3 sequence is 14 residues long. DNA of the CDR3: TGTGCCAGTACAGGGCGGGGGATAGACACTGAAGCTTTCTTT. Protein sequence: CASTGRGIDTEAFF.

The CDR3 region is CASSLVPQGGNSPLHF. The CDR3 nucleotides are TGTGCCAGCAGCTTGGTGCCTCAGGGGGGTAATTCACCCCTCCACTTT. V gene TRBV5-5 combines with J gene TRBJ1-6; the match to TRBD1 covers 7 bases. J lost 6 bases, V lost 0 bases, and 6 bases had no gene match. The CDR3 is 16 amino acids. Germline V gene lookup returns CDR1 SGHKS and CDR2 YYEKEE (reference sequence).

This rearrangement joins TRBV25-1 to TRBJ2-3; 12 positions agree with TRBD1. The CDR3 runs 16 residues. The J segment lost 0 bases and the V segment lost 4 bases, leaving 2 bases of the junction unmatched. Germline lookup yields CDR1 MGHDK and CDR2 SYGVNS. The CDR3 nucleotides read TGTGCCAGCAGTGGGGACAGGGGGCTTAGCACAGATACGCAGTATTTT. Amino acids: CASSGDRGLSTDTQYF.

The CDR3 nucleotides read TGCGCCAGCAGCTTGGCCGGTCGGGGAGGGACTGAAGCTTTCTTT. Translated: CASSLAGRGGTEAFF. This rearrangement joins TRBV5-1 to TRBJ1-1; D is ambiguous. The germline V and J ends were trimmed by 0 bases and 5 bases, with 14 bases remaining between them. The CDR3 covers 15 residues. From germline, CDR1 is SGHRS and CDR2 YFSETQ. Full variable domain (remainder filled in from reference TRBV5-1 and TRBJ1-1): KAGVTQTPRYLIKTRGQQVTLSCSPISGHRSVSWYQQTPGQGLQFLFEYFSETQRNKGNFPGRFSGRQFSNSRSEMNVSTLELGDSALYLCASSLAGRGGTEAFFGQGTRLTVV.

The chain has TRBV5-1 and TRBJ1-3; D is ambiguous. Per germline, CDR1 SGHRS and CDR2 YFSETQ. Trimming removed 0 bases from V and 4 bases from J, with 17 bases in between. The CDR3 has 17 amino acids. Written as DNA, the CDR3 is TGCGCCAGCAGCTTGGAAATCCGGGTTCCGGGAGGAAACACCATATATTTT. Translating gives CASSLEIRVPGGNTIYF.

The chain uses TRBV5-1 and TRBJ2-7; tentative D call: TRBD2 (6 bases). The germline CDR1 and CDR2 sequences are SGHRS and YFSETQ. Trimming cost V 3 bases and J 2 bases, with 9 bases left between them. The CDR3 runs 13 residues. CDR3 protein: CASSYERAYEQYF. Here the CDR3 DNA reads TGCGCCAGCAGCTATGAGCGGGCCTACGAGCAGTACTTC.

This clone has a handful of counts. The rearrangement joins TRBV6-5 to TRBJ1-1, with D possibly TRBD1 on 6 matching bases. Trimming left V 6 bases short and J 4 bases short, with 15 bases between. This CDR3 spans 14 amino acids. From germline, CDR1 is MNHEY and CDR2 SVGAGI. CDR3 bases: TGTGCCAGCAGAAACACAGGGTCCCGCACTGAAGCTTTCTTT. It codes for CASRNTGSRTEAFF.